This TCR beta chain was identified in a study of quantifying T cell responses using KT2 cells. Study overall: Reverse transcription used primers in the TCR alpha and beta constant regions.

As regards this clonotype: Its antigen is still unknown.

Study-wide results and limits: At about one KT2 cell per 100,000 PBMC, KT2 sequences were still detected.

KT2, a clone with a known TCR, was spiked into unfractionated PBMC. The CDR3 totals 17 residues. The germline V gene has CDR1 SGHTA and CDR2 FQGNSA. V was clipped by 2 bases and J by 0 bases, with 15 bases between them. The cDNA 3' end received a ligated oligonucleotide with a UMI. The first PCR ran 3 to 5 cycles with an equimolar RC1.1 and RC1.2 beta primer mix. From the second PCR onward, TCR alpha and beta chains were processed separately. TCRdb reprocessed the UMI-ligation and nested PCR reads via MiXCR and lists one record per CDR3 protein. The table lists tens of thousands of distinct CDR3 sequences, more than 9% of them singletons, with 8% to 13% in the top ten.

The chain couples TRBV7-2 to TRBJ2-3; tentatively, D is TRBD1 (6 bases). The receptor comes from a human donor. The sample taken for sequencing was PBMCs spiked with cells of the T cell clone KT2. The CDR3 region is CASSLRDNTYSTDTQYF. In DNA, the CDR3 is TGTGCCAGCAGCTTACGGGACAACACCTATAGCACAGATACGCAGTATTTT.